The rows below give T cell receptor beta chains drawn from one sample of a study of Ad26.COV2.S vaccination and SARS-CoV-2 variants. TCRdb's table, derived via immunoSEQ multiplex PCR, lists solely in-frame clones and lacks some. Altogether about 420,000 clones are present, around nine tenths being singletons, with the ten largest covering approximately 4%. The source material was peripheral blood, sampled in a trial of Ad26.COV2.S vaccine versus placebo. The receptor source for this set is a person aged 18-65 years who received the Ad26.COV2.S COVID-19 vaccine or a placebo. Both conserved end residues are part of each CDR3. The D gene is left open where the match is weak. Expanded clones get a size class; other rows say once, few or many, or leave the size out.

TRBV9,TRBJ1-2,-,-,15,TGTGCCAGCAGCGTAGGGCAGGGGCCTAACTATGGCTACACCTTC,CASSVGQGPNYGYTF
TRBV27,TRBJ2-1,TRBD2,-,15,TGTGCCAGCAGCCTGACTAGCGGGGTGGGGAATGAGCAGTTCTTC,CASSLTSGVGNEQFF
TRBV29-1,TRBJ1-1,TRBD1,-,13,TGCAGCGCCTTGACAGGGACGAACACTGAAGCTTTCTTT,CSALTGTNTEAFF
TRBV5-1,TRBJ2-1,-,-,17,TGCGCCAGCAGCGAACCCCTCAGGGGCGGGTCCTACAATGAGCAGTTCTTC,CASSEPLRGGSYNEQFF
TRBV7-8,TRBJ2-3,TRBD1,-,15,TGTGCCAGCAGCTTAAGACAGGGGGCCACAGATACGCAGTATTTT,CASSLRQGATDTQYF
TRBV4-1,TRBJ1-4,-,-,16,TGCGCCAGCAGCCAAGATCCGTCAGGGGTGTGGGAAAAACTGTTTTTT,CASSQDPSGVWEKLFF
TRBV9,TRBJ2-7,-,-,14,TGTGCCAGCAGCGTAGGGCGGTCTTCCTACGAGCAGTACTTC,CASSVGRSSYEQYF
TRBV7-8,TRBJ1-2,-,-,16,TGTGCCAGCAGCTTAGCCGGACAGACCACTAACTATGGCTACACCTTC,CASSLAGQTTNYGYTF
TRBV11-2,TRBJ1-2,TRBD1,-,16,TGTGCCAGCAGCTTGGCGACAGGGACATCCCTCTATGGCTACACCTTC,CASSLATGTSLYGYTF
TRBV6-2/TRBV6-3,TRBJ2-7,-,-,15,TGTGCCAGCAGTAATCACCGCGGTTTTCCCTACGAGCAGTACTTC,CASSNHRGFPYEQYF
TRBV20-1,TRBJ1-2,-,once,11,TGCAGTGCAGGGAACGACTATGGCTACACCTTC,CSAGNDYGYTF
TRBV4-1,TRBJ1-1,-,-,14,TGCGCCAGCAGCCAAGCACGGACGAACACTGAAGCTTTCTTT,CASSQARTNTEAFF